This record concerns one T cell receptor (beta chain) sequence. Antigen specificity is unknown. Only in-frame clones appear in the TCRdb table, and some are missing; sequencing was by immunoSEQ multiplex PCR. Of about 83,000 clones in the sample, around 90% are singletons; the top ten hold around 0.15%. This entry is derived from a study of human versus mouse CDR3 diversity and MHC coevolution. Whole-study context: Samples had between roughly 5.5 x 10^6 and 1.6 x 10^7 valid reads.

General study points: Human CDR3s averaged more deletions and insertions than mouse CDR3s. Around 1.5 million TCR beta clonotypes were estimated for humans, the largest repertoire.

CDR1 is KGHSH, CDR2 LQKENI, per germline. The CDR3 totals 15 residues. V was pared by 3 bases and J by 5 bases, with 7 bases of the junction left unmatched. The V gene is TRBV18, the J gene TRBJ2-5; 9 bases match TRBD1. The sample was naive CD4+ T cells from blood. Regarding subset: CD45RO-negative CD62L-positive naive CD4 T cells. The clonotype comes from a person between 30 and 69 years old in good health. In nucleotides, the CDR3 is TGTGCCAGCTCACCGACGGGACAGGGAAGTGAGACCCAGTACTTC. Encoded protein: CASSPTGQGSETQYF.